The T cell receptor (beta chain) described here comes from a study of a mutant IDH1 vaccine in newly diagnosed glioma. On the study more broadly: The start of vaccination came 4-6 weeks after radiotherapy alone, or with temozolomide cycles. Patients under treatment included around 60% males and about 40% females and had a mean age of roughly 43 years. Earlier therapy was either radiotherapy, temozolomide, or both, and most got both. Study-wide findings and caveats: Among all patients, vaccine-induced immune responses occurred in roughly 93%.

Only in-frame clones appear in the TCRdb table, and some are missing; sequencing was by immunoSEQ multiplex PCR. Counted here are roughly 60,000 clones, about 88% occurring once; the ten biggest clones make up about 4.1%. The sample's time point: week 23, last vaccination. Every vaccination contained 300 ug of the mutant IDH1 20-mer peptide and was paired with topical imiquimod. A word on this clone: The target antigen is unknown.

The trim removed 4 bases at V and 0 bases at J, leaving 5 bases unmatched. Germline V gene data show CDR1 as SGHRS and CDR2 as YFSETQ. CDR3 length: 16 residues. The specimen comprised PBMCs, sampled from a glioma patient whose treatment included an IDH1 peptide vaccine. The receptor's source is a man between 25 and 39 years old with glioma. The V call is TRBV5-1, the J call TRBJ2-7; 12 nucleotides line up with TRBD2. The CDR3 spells CASSMTSGGPSYEQYF. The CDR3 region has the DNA TGCGCCAGCAGCATGACTAGCGGGGGTCCCTCCTACGAGCAGTACTTC.